These 4 T cell receptor beta chains were sequenced from one sample in a study of cytomegalovirus exposure and HLA in healthy donors. Primers for the PCR totalled 60 Vbeta and 13 Jbeta. TCRdb's table, derived via immunoSEQ multiplex PCR, lists solely in-frame clones and lacks some. Here the sample spans about 200,000 clones, 75% to 90% being singletons. Sequences were obtained from PBMCs. Every receptor here comes from a woman between 50 and 59 years old in good health and CMV-seropositive.

The chain recombines TRBV11-2 with TRBJ1-4, with 10 positions matching TRBD1. CDR1 and CDR2 (germline): SGHAT, FQNNGV. This CDR3 region has 15 residues. The trim removed 5 bases at V and 10 bases at J, leaving 10 bases unmatched. The CDR3 coding sequence is TGTGCCAGCAGCCTAGGTCGGACAGGGGGTGGAAAACTGTTTTTT. Protein: CASSLGRTGGGKLFF.

In regard to this clone: Other DNA sequences in the same sample also yield this CDR3. The gene calls are TRBV5-1 and TRBJ2-2, with D maybe TRBD1 (6 bases). Germline V gene data show CDR1 as SGHRS and CDR2 as YFSETQ. V lost 0 bases to trimming and J lost 4 bases, with 10 bases between them. The CDR3 runs 15 residues. CDR3 region: CASSLVQGGTGELFF. The CDR3 DNA sequence: TGCGCCAGCAGCTTGGTACAGGGTGGCACCGGGGAGCTGTTTTTT.

The chain is built from TRBV28 and TRBJ1-5; tentatively, D is TRBD1 (5 bases). The V and J ends lost 7 bases and 4 bases respectively, with 17 bases between them. Germline assignment: CDR1 MDHEN and CDR2 SYDVKM. This CDR3 is built from 15 residues. This CDR3 reads CASTLGGGENQPQHF. The CDR3 DNA sequence: TGTGCCAGCACCCTTGGGGGAGGAGAGAATCAGCCCCAGCATTTT. The full variable domain, in which reference TRBV28 and TRBJ1-5 provide the parts outside the CDR3, is DVKVTQSSRYLVKRTGEKVFLECVQDMDHENMFWYRQDPGLGLRLIYFSYDVKMKEKGDIPEGYSVSREKKERFSLILESASTNQTSMYLCASTLGGGENQPQHFGDGTRLSIL.

V usage is TRBV30 and J usage is TRBJ1-3; tentatively, D is TRBD1 (5 bases). From germline, CDR1 is GTSNPN and CDR2 SVGIG (reference sequence). CDR3 length equals 15 residues. Trimming pared 3 bases from V and 0 bases from J, leaving 12 bases between. CDR3 protein: CAWRGGGGSGNTIYF. CDR3 sequence (DNA): TGTGCCTGGAGGGGGGGTGGCGGCTCTGGAAACACCATATATTTT.